One and the same sample provided the 13 T cell receptor beta chains below, sequenced in a study of T cells in localized non-small cell lung cancer. Assay used: immunoSEQ multiplex PCR; TCRdb lists only in-frame clones, some missing. The sample lists roughly 36,000 clones; over 80% were seen once. The specimen comprised PBMCs, sampled before any cancer treatment. Source of these receptors: a man between 40 and 70 years old with stage II lung adenocarcinoma.

The chain uses TRBV7-9 and TRBJ1-1; TRBD1 matches at 7 bases. This CDR3 comprises 12 residues. CDR1 is SEHNR, CDR2 FQNEAQ, per germline (reference sequence). The J segment lost 6 bases and the V segment lost 5 bases, leaving 3 bases of the junction unmatched. The CDR3 spells CASSLTGSEAFF. For the CDR3, the DNA is TGTGCCAGCAGCCTGACAGGGTCTGAAGCTTTCTTT. Variable domain in full (rest from reference TRBV7-9 and TRBJ1-1): DTGVSQNPRHKITKRGQNVTFRCDPISEHNRLYWYRQTLGQGPEFLTYFQNEAQLEKSRLLSDRFSAERPKGSFSTLEIQRTEQGDSAMYLCASSLTGSEAFFGQGTRLTVV.

A few counts support this clone. The chain links TRBV2 to TRBJ2-5, with D possibly matching TRBD2 (5 bases). The CDR3 totals 16 residues. Trimming shortened V by 6 bases and J by 2 bases, and 19 bases separated the two germline ends. Per the germline V gene, CDR1 is SNHLY and CDR2 is FYNNEI. The CDR3 reads CASSQRWGPNQETQYF. Written as DNA, the CDR3 is TGTGCCAGCAGCCAGCGGTGGGGTCCCAATCAAGAGACCCAGTACTTC.

J is TRBJ2-3 and V is TRBV15, with 11 bases fitting TRBD2. The CDR3 sequence is 16 residues long. Germline CDR1 and CDR2: LNHNV and YYDKDF (reference sequence). V dropped 0 bases and J dropped 4; count of bases not matched to a gene: 3. This chain's CDR3 is CATSRDLAGGADTQYF. In DNA form, the CDR3 reads TGTGCCACCAGCAGAGATCTAGCGGGAGGTGCAGATACGCAGTATTTT.

The rearrangement links TRBV2 to TRBJ2-7; TRBD1 agrees at 12 bases. With 6 bases clipped from V and 3 bases from J, the junction kept 9 bases outside the gene matches. The CDR3 loop spans 16 amino acids. The germline gives CDR1 SNHLY, CDR2 FYNNEI. CDR3 nucleotides: TGTGCCAGCAGAGCGGGACAGGGGGCTGGATTCTACGAGCAGTACTTC. Translated: CASRAGQGAGFYEQYF.

The DNA for the CDR3 is TGTGCCAGCAGCTTGGCCCTCGGGGCCACCGGGGGGACCCAGTACTTC. This sequence encodes CASSLALGATGGTQYF. The chain joins TRBV7-9 to TRBJ2-5; maybe TRBD2 (6 bases). The germline V gene has CDR1 SEHNR and CDR2 FQNEAQ (reference sequence). V was trimmed by 3 bases and J by 7 bases, leaving 21 bases between them. The CDR3 covers 16 residues.

This chain uses TRBV6-6 with TRBJ1-1; D unclear. The CDR3 length is 13 residues. Germline CDR1 MNHNY, CDR2 SVGAGI (reference sequence). The germline V and J ends were trimmed by 6 bases and 1 base, with 9 bases remaining between them. This chain's CDR3 is CASSPLGNTEAFF. The CDR3 DNA is TGTGCCAGCAGCCCTCTAGGGAACACTGAAGCTTTCTTT.

In its sample, this clone was seen once. This chain joins TRBV6-6 and TRBJ1-5, with a possible D match to TRBD1 (6 bases). Germline CDR1 MNHNY, CDR2 SVGAGI (reference sequence). Trimming stripped 7 bases from V and 3 bases from J, with 10 bases between. CDR3 length: 13 amino acids. The CDR3 region has the DNA TGTGCCAGCACCCACAGGGACAATCAGCCCCAGCATTTT. It specifies CASTHRDNQPQHF.

This clone was recorded only once. The rearrangement uses TRBV2 and TRBJ2-3; no clear D gene. The length of the CDR3 is 13 residues. Germline CDR1 reads SNHLY; CDR2 reads FYNNEI. The V end was cut by 9 bases, the J end by 5 bases, with 15 bases between. The chain's CDR3 is CASTEAPGDTQYF. The CDR3 region has the DNA TGTGCCAGTACAGAGGCCCCCGGAGATACGCAGTATTTT.

The chain combines TRBV7-9 with TRBJ2-3; 7 nucleotides match TRBD2. J gave up 5 bases and V 8 bases, and 7 bases lay outside the gene matches. Germline V lookup: CDR1 SEHNR, CDR2 FQNEAQ (reference sequence). This CDR3 has 13 residues. The DNA of the CDR3 is TGTGCCAGCCCCCCTCCGGGGGGAGATACGCAGTATTTT. This encodes CASPPPGGDTQYF.

V gene TRBV28 combines with J gene TRBJ2-1; 16 bases are a match to TRBD2. CDR1 is MDHEN, CDR2 SYDVKM, per germline. This CDR3 is built from 16 residues. V trimming: 3 bases; J trimming: 8 bases; junction bases outside the gene matches: 4. The CDR3 region has the DNA TGTGCCAGCAGTTTCGGGACTAGCGGGAGGGCCCATGAGCAGTTCTTC. This codes for CASSFGTSGRAHEQFF.

This chain links TRBV2 with TRBJ2-1, with no clear D. Germline lookup yields CDR1 SNHLY and CDR2 FYNNEI. V was shortened by 7 bases and J by 2 bases, with 12 bases between the two germline ends. CDR3 length equals 14 residues. The CDR3 protein is CASTPDDTYNEQFF. For the CDR3, the DNA is TGTGCCAGCACCCCGGACGATACCTACAATGAGCAGTTCTTC. Full variable domain (rest looked up from reference TRBV2 and TRBJ2-1): EPEVTQTPSHQVTQMGQEVILRCVPISNHLYFYWYRQILGQKVEFLVSFYNNEISEKSEIFDDQFSVERPDGSNFTLKIRSTKLEDSAMYFCASTPDDTYNEQFFGPGTRLTVL.

J is TRBJ2-3 and V is TRBV5-1, with D tentatively TRBD1 or TRBD2 (5 bases each). Trimming took 4 bases from V and 1 from J, leaving 13 bases between them. This CDR3 contains 15 residues. Germline V lookup: CDR1 SGHRS, CDR2 YFSETQ. The CDR3 region is CASSPERGGTDTQYF. The CDR3 DNA is TGCGCCAGCAGCCCGGAGCGAGGGGGCACAGATACGCAGTATTTT.

The sample holds one count of this clone. This rearrangement joins TRBV28 to TRBJ2-7; weak D call: TRBD1 (5 bases). From germline, CDR1 is MDHEN and CDR2 SYDVKM. The germline V and J ends were trimmed by 5 bases and 7 bases, with 18 bases remaining between them. CDR3 length: 14 amino acids. The chain's CDR3 is CASSLLRQGGEQYF. The CDR3, as DNA: TGTGCCAGCAGTCTTCTCCGGCAGGGCGGAGAGCAGTACTTC. The full variable domain, completed using reference TRBV28 and TRBJ2-7, is DVKVTQSSRYLVKRTGEKVFLECVQDMDHENMFWYRQDPGLGLRLIYFSYDVKMKEKGDIPEGYSVSREKKERFSLILESASTNQTSMYLCASSLLRQGGEQYFGPGTRLTVT.